This paragraph reports one T cell receptor beta chain. Antigen unknown. The sample originates from a study of OX40 agonist ivuxolimab in advanced cancers. Study-wide background: It was ivuxolimab, an agonistic anti-OX40 (CD134) antibody, that patients were treated with. Partial responses were seen in three patients, one with hepatocellular carcinoma and two with cutaneous melanoma. Prior therapy, whether anti-PD-1, anti-PD-L1 or anti-CTLA-4, was allowed, and under 50% had some.

General study points: At 0.1 to 3.0 mg/kg, clonal expansion of CD4+ and CD8+ blood T cells had occurred by week 6.

Assay: immunoSEQ multiplex PCR; the TCRdb copy retains only in-frame clones and omits some. The sample has 74,000 or so clones, approximately 92% seen once; the top ten hold around 0.32%. Per the germline V gene, CDR1 is SGHVS and CDR2 is FQNEAQ. V lost 5 bases, J lost 2 bases, and 5 bases stayed unmatched. The CDR3 runs to 15 residues. The V call is TRBV7-8, the J call TRBJ1-5; TRBD1 agrees at 8 bases. This receptor was identified in an adult with an advanced solid tumor such as melanoma, head and neck, liver or kidney cancer. Specimen: CD4+ or CD8+ T cells sorted from blood, collected in a trial of the OX40 agonist ivuxolimab. The CDR3 bases are TGTGCCAGCAGCCAGGGGGCGGGAGGCAATCAGCCCCAGCATTTT. It encodes CASSQGAGGNQPQHF.